This T cell receptor beta chain comes out of a study of T cell responses to AZD1222 COVID-19 vaccine. This CDR3 is built from 12 residues. Germline CDR1 SGHVS, CDR2 FQNEAQ. Trimming left V 5 bases short and J 9 bases short, with 11 bases between. Broader study findings: Clonal diversity may have been underestimated, and the donors were mostly white British, with more females than males.

Clones were sequenced by immunoSEQ multiplex PCR, and TCRdb holds only the in-frame ones, with some missing. Here the sample spans 150,000 to 200,000 clones, approximately 88% being singletons. Turning to this clone: Its antigen is not known.

The J gene is TRBJ2-4, the V gene TRBV7-8; D uncertain. The starting material was peripheral blood, obtained 28 days after the second AZD1222 dose. This receptor was taken from an adult who received the AZD1222 COVID-19 vaccine. The CDR3 DNA reads as TGTGCCAGCAGCCAAATCTTACCCATTCAGTACTTC. This translates into CASSQILPIQYF.